Presented here are 8 T cell receptor beta chains from one specimen sequenced in a study of cytomegalovirus exposure and HLA in healthy donors. The protocol was immunoSEQ multiplex PCR, while the TCRdb copy is restricted to in-frame clones and leaves out a portion. This table has 200,000 to 250,000 clones, approximately 88% appearing once. The sample taken for sequencing was PBMCs. These receptors were taken from a woman aged 25 to 39 in good health and CMV-seropositive.

The V call is TRBV5-1, the J call TRBJ2-1; unclear D gene. Trimming shortened V by 0 bases and J by 4 bases, and 8 bases separated the two germline ends. The V gene's germline CDR1 is SGHRS and CDR2 YFSETQ. The CDR3 has 14 residues. The CDR3 sequence: CASSLDTLYNEQFF. The CDR3 bases are TGCGCCAGCAGCTTGGACACCCTATACAATGAGCAGTTCTTC.

The rearrangement links TRBV9 to TRBJ1-1; weak D call: TRBD1 (5 bases). V shed 0 bases and J shed 0 bases, with 12 bases lying between them. The CDR3 has 16 amino acids. Germline loops: CDR1 SGDLS, CDR2 YYNGEE. The chain's CDR3 is CASSVGQGRMNTEAFF. CDR3 bases: TGTGCCAGCAGCGTAGGGCAGGGCCGTATGAACACTGAAGCTTTCTTT.

The rearrangement links TRBV28 to TRBJ1-3; D gene unclear. Per germline, CDR1 MDHEN and CDR2 SYDVKM. V dropped 6 bases and J dropped 0 bases, with 9 bases sitting between them. This CDR3 has 14 residues. CDR3 nucleotide sequence: TGTGCCAGCAGCTTCCTAACCTCTGGAAACACCATATATTTT. Amino acid sequence: CASSFLTSGNTIYF. Full variable domain (remainder filled in from reference TRBV28 and TRBJ1-3): DVKVTQSSRYLVKRTGEKVFLECVQDMDHENMFWYRQDPGLGLRLIYFSYDVKMKEKGDIPEGYSVSREKKERFSLILESASTNQTSMYLCASSFLTSGNTIYFGEGSWLTVV.

This clone appeared a few times. J is TRBJ1-1 and V is TRBV10-3; D is unclear. Germline lookup yields CDR1 ENHRY and CDR2 SYGVKD. This CDR3 region has 15 residues. V was trimmed by 1 base and J by 1 base, leaving 10 bases between them. CDR3 sequence reads: CAISEYPDGNTEAFF. The CDR3 DNA reads TGTGCCATCAGTGAGTATCCTGATGGGAACACTGAAGCTTTCTTT.

The rearrangement joins TRBV30 to TRBJ2-1, with no clear D. Germline values: CDR1 GTSNPN, CDR2 SVGIG (reference sequence). Trimming removed 1 base from V and 10 bases from J, with 11 bases in between. This CDR3 is 12 amino acids long. The CDR3 here is CAWSAMRKEQFF. The CDR3 DNA reads as TGTGCCTGGAGTGCTATGCGGAAAGAGCAGTTCTTC.

The V and J genes are TRBV18 and TRBJ2-3; possibly TRBD2 for D (6 bases). Germline assignment: CDR1 KGHSH and CDR2 LQKENI. V was pared by 1 base and J by 4 bases, with 9 bases between. CDR3 length: 14 residues. CDR3: CASSPRPSADTQYF. The CDR3, as DNA: TGTGCCAGCTCACCACGTCCTAGCGCAGATACGCAGTATTTT.

The chain joins TRBV2 to TRBJ1-1; 9 bases are shared with TRBD1. This CDR3 region has 14 residues. J was trimmed by 0 bases and V by 6 bases; bases with no gene match: 2. The germline gives CDR1 SNHLY, CDR2 FYNNEI. In DNA, the CDR3 is TGTGCCAGCAGCGGACAGGGGCTGAACACTGAAGCTTTCTTT. Translating gives CASSGQGLNTEAFF.

The sample holds a few counts of this clone. V usage is TRBV29-1 and J usage is TRBJ2-7; maybe TRBD1 (5 bases). CDR1 and CDR2 from the germline V gene are SQVTM and ANQGSEA. The CDR3 is 14 residues long. Deletions cut 6 bases from V and 0 bases from J, with 15 bases between. CDR3 in amino acids: CSVTPTVSSYEQYF. In DNA, the CDR3 is TGCAGCGTCACCCCGACAGTTAGCTCCTACGAGCAGTACTTC.